This T cell receptor beta chain emerged from a study of blood T cell repertoires in COVID-19. Study-wide context: Samples of COVID-19 (acute and convalescent) were obtained from the United States, Italy and Spain. PBMCs, B-cell-depleted T cells, or T cells provided the cDNA or gDNA that made up the material.

Trimming took off 7 bases at V and 0 bases at J, with 6 bases between the two ends. The CDR3 runs 12 residues. Germline V gene sequence: CDR1 MDHEN, CDR2 SYDVKM. In the original workflow: Amplified reference gene primers provided the basis for estimating nucleated cell counts. The table came from immunoSEQ multiplex PCR; TCRdb's copy has only in-frame clones and leaves some out. V and J calls and clone size follow that table, whereas D and trimming were derived from the DNA. The sample yields hundreds of thousands of clones, roughly 85% seen once. The gene calls are TRBV28 and TRBJ1-1; D not resolved. The sequence was obtained from a woman between 65 and 79 years old with active or convalescent COVID-19. The sample was peripheral blood. CDR3 residues: CASTLMNTEAFF. Written as DNA, the CDR3 is TGTGCCAGCACCTTAATGAACACTGAAGCTTTCTTT.